These 21 T cell receptor beta chains originate from one sample sequenced in a study of T cells after yellow fever vaccination. TCRdb re-called the 5' RACE reads through MiXCR, storing one row per CDR3 protein. The sample consists of about 340,000 distinct CDR3 sequences, approximately 3.9% of them appearing once. The sample in question was PBMCs, obtained 5 days after the yellow fever booster vaccination. All receptors derive from a man between 18 and 35 years old who received the YFV17D yellow fever vaccine.

V is TRBV5-5 and J is TRBJ2-7; D may be TRBD2 (6 bases). Germline loops: CDR1 SGHKS, CDR2 YYEKEE (reference sequence). V lost 0 bases to trimming and J lost 6 bases, with 7 bases between them. The CDR3 has 12 residues. The CDR3 DNA reads TGTGCCAGCAGCTTGGGGGGGGTCGAGCAGTACTTC. This encodes CASSLGGVEQYF.

This clonotype was found many times. The V call is TRBV9, the J call TRBJ1-2; TRBD1 matches 7 bases. The CDR3 runs to 13 residues. CDR1 SGDLS and CDR2 YYNGEE come from the germline V gene. Unmatched junction bases numbered 1, after V lost 2 bases and J lost 3 bases. The CDR3 is CASSVQGDYGYTF. Written as DNA, the CDR3 is TGTGCCAGCAGCGTCCAGGGGGACTATGGCTACACCTTC.

This clonotype was picked up many times. The genes are TRBV27 and TRBJ2-2; weak D call: TRBD2 (6 bases). The CDR3 is 15 residues long. In germline, CDR1 is MNHEY, CDR2 SMNVEV (reference sequence). The V and J ends lost 4 bases and 1 base respectively, with 10 bases between them. The DNA for the CDR3 is TGTGCCAGCAGTTCGCGGGACGGGAACACCGGGGAGCTGTTTTTT. Its protein product is CASSSRDGNTGELFF.

This clonotype was counted many times. The J gene is TRBJ2-7, the V gene TRBV9; D is unclear. The V gene lost 3 bases and the J gene lost 12 bases, with 16 bases spanning the gap. The CDR3 covers 12 residues. Germline CDR1 is SGDLS and CDR2 is YYNGEE. DNA for the CDR3: TGTGCCAGCAGCGGGGATCTACCTCGACTGTACTTC. Translated: CASSGDLPRLYF.

The chain uses TRBV20-1 and TRBJ2-3; 10 positions agree with TRBD1. Germline V gene data show CDR1 as DFQATT and CDR2 as SNEGSKA (reference sequence). This CDR3 is 17 amino acids long. Unmatched junction bases numbered 15, after V lost 0 bases and J lost 9 bases. The CDR3, as DNA: TGCAGTGCTAGAGAAGATGGAGGGACAGGGGTGGAGTGGACGCAGTATTTT. Protein sequence: CSAREDGGTGVEWTQYF.

The table lists this clonotype with many counts. The chain combines TRBV7-6 with TRBJ2-1; D is uncertain. Germline CDR1 SGHVS, CDR2 FNYEAQ. V shed 0 bases and J shed 9 bases, with 9 bases lying between them. The CDR3 is made up of 13 amino acids. The CDR3 DNA is TGTGCCAGCAGCTTAGCGCACGGTGCTGAGCAGTTCTTC. It specifies CASSLAHGAEQFF. The full variable domain, its missing parts supplied by reference TRBV7-6 and TRBJ2-1, is GAGVSQSPRYKVTKRGQDVALRCDPISGHVSLYWYRQALGQGPEFLTYFNYEAQQDKSGLPNDRFSAERPEGSISTLTIQRTEQRDSAMYRCASSLAHGAEQFFGPGTRLTVL.

This clonotype appeared a few times. J is TRBJ2-2 and V is TRBV29-1; D remains ambiguous. The CDR3 runs to 10 residues. CDR1 SQVTM and CDR2 ANQGSEA come from the germline V gene. V was cut by 5 bases and J by 11 bases, with 9 bases left in between. The CDR3 reads CSVTHFELFF. Here the CDR3 DNA reads TGCAGCGTTACCCATTTTGAGCTGTTTTTT.

The V gene is TRBV5-1, the J gene TRBJ1-1; TRBD1 is a possible D gene (5 bases). V was pared by 0 bases and J by 5 bases, with 8 bases between. CDR1 is SGHRS, CDR2 YFSETQ, per germline. The CDR3 totals 13 residues. The CDR3 sequence: CASSLAGLTEAFF. DNA for the CDR3: TGCGCCAGCAGCTTGGCAGGGCTAACTGAAGCTTTCTTT.

This clonotype was recorded a few times. The rearrangement uses TRBV7-8 and TRBJ1-4; D not resolved. Germline CDR1 reads SGHVS; CDR2 reads FQNEAQ. This CDR3 is built from 16 residues. Trimming left V 4 bases short and J 4 bases short, with 16 bases between. CDR3 nucleotide sequence: TGTGCCAGCAGCTCTAGGCGAACCCTAAATAATGAAAAACTGTTTTTT. This encodes CASSSRRTLNNEKLFF.

This clonotype showed up just a few times. The rearrangement joins TRBV29-1 to TRBJ2-1; tentatively, D is TRBD1 (6 bases). Trimming stripped 4 bases from V and 9 bases from J, with 7 bases between. This CDR3 contains 10 residues. Germline lookup yields CDR1 SQVTM and CDR2 ANQGSEA. As DNA, the CDR3 is TGCAGCGTTGGGGGGCTTGAGCAGTTCTTC. This encodes CSVGGLEQFF.

This clonotype appeared a few times. The chain is built from TRBV30 and TRBJ1-6; D gene ambiguous. CDR3 length: 14 amino acids. Trimming removed 4 bases from V and 7 bases from J, with 14 bases in between. Germline lookup yields CDR1 GTSNPN and CDR2 SVGIG (reference sequence). The CDR3 protein is CAWKAFPANSPLHF. The CDR3 DNA is TGTGCCTGGAAGGCATTCCCGGCGAATTCACCCCTCCACTTT.

This clonotype was recorded at least ten times. Germline is not matched at one junction end, which may reflect a read error. The genes are TRBV5-1 and TRBJ2-3; no firm D call. CDR3 length: 13 amino acids. Germline V gene sequence: CDR1 SGHRS, CDR2 YFSETQ. The CDR3 loop reads CASSSGPTETQYF. The CDR3 nucleotides are TGCGCCAGCAGCTCCGGGCCCACAGAGACGCAGTATTTT.

This clonotype was seen repeatedly, ten times or more. This chain connects TRBV4-1 to TRBJ2-1; no clear D gene. The ends were cut back, 3 bases at V and 6 bases at J, with 9 bases in the middle. CDR1 and CDR2 (germline): MGHRA, YSYEKL. The CDR3 is made up of 13 amino acids. This CDR3 is CASSQPPSNEQFF. The CDR3 coding sequence is TGCGCCAGCAGCCAGCCGCCTTCCAATGAGCAGTTCTTC.

V is TRBV28 and J is TRBJ2-5; the match to TRBD2 covers 10 bases. Trimming removed 3 bases from V and 1 base from J; junction bases left unmatched: 5. Germline lookup yields CDR1 MDHEN and CDR2 SYDVKM. The CDR3 runs to 16 residues. CDR3 in amino acids: CASSFPLAGVQETQYF. The DNA of the CDR3 is TGTGCCAGCAGTTTCCCTCTAGCGGGGGTCCAAGAGACCCAGTACTTC.

This clonotype was recorded a few times. In DNA form, the CDR3 reads TGTGCCAGCAGCTCCCAGGGGGCATGGAACACCGGGGAGCTGTTTTTT. This translates into CASSSQGAWNTGELFF. This chain joins TRBV7-3 and TRBJ2-2; 8 bases fit TRBD1. CDR1 is SGHTA, CDR2 FQGTGA, per germline. The CDR3 is 16 amino acids. Germline trimming cut 4 bases from V and 1 base from J; bases unmatched to any gene: 5.

This clonotype has a handful of counts. The chain has TRBV11-2 and TRBJ2-1; 9 nucleotides agree with TRBD1. The CDR3 has 16 amino acids. Germline CDR1 is SGHAT and CDR2 is FQNNGV. After removal of 7 bases from V and 5 bases from J, the junction contained 12 bases not matched to a gene. In DNA, the CDR3 is TGTGCCAGCACGATAGCTTACAGGGGGCTAAACAATGAGCAGTTCTTC. Its translation: CASTIAYRGLNNEQFF.

This clonotype was detected a few times. The genes are TRBV5-1 and TRBJ2-7, with TRBD1 identical over 9 bases. CDR1 and CDR2 from the germline V gene are SGHRS and YFSETQ. The CDR3 extends over 17 amino acids. V was pared by 5 bases and J by 5 bases, with 17 bases of the junction left unmatched. The CDR3 region is CASSPTGTGIRSDEQYF. The CDR3, as DNA: TGCGCCAGCAGTCCCACCGGGACAGGGATTAGAAGCGACGAGCAGTACTTC.

This clonotype was seen repeatedly, ten times or more. The chain links TRBV7-9 to TRBJ1-5; weak D call: TRBD1 (5 bases). Per germline, CDR1 SEHNR and CDR2 FQNEAQ (reference sequence). V dropped 5 bases and J dropped 9 bases, with 20 bases sitting between them. The CDR3 spans 15 residues. For the CDR3, the DNA is TGTGCCAGCAGCGCCGACATCCCGGTGGGGCGGCCCCAGCATTTT. Its translation is CASSADIPVGRPQHF.

The V gene is TRBV10-3, the J gene TRBJ2-3; tentatively, D is TRBD2 (6 bases). V was pared by 11 bases and J by 0 bases, with 15 bases between. Germline V lookup: CDR1 ENHRY, CDR2 SYGVKD. The CDR3 extends over 14 amino acids. CDR3 in DNA: TGTGCCTCTCGGGACTCCACCAGCACAGATACGCAGTATTTT. This gives the protein CASRDSTSTDTQYF.

This rearrangement joins TRBV6-2 or TRBV6-3 to TRBJ2-7; D perhaps matches TRBD2 (5 bases). CDR3 length: 13 amino acids. Germline loops: CDR1 MNHEY, CDR2 SVGEGT. V lost 6 bases to trimming and J lost 4 bases, with 13 bases between them. The CDR3 coding sequence is TGTGCCAGCAGCCGCGGACTGATTTACGAGCAGTACTTC. It yields the protein CASSRGLIYEQYF.

Many counts were recorded for this clonotype. The chain combines TRBV12-3 or TRBV12-4 with TRBJ1-6; D gene uncertain. This CDR3 contains 13 residues. Trimming cost V 7 bases and J 9 bases, with 13 bases left between them. Written as DNA, the CDR3 is TGTGCCAGCATGTTTAGTTTGGGTTCACCCCTCCACTTT. This codes for CASMFSLGSPLHF.